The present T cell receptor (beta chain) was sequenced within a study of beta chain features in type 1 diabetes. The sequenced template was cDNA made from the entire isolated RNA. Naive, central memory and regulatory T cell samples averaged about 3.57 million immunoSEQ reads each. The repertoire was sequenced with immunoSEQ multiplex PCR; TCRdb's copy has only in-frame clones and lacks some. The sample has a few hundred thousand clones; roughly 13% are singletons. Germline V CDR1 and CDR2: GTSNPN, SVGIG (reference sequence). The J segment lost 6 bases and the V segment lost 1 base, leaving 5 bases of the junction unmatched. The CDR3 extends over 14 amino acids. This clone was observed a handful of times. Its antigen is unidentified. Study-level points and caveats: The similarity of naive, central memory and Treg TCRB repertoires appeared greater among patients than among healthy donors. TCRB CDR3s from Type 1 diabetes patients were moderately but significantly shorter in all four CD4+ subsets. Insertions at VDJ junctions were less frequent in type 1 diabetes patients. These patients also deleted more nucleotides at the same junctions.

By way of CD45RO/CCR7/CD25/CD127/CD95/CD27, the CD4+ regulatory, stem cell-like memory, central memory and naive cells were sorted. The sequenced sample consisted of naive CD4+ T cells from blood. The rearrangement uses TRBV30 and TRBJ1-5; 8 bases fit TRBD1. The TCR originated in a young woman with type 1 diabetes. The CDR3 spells CAWSGTGRSQPQHF. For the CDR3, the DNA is TGTGCCTGGAGTGGGACAGGGAGGTCTCAGCCCCAGCATTTT.